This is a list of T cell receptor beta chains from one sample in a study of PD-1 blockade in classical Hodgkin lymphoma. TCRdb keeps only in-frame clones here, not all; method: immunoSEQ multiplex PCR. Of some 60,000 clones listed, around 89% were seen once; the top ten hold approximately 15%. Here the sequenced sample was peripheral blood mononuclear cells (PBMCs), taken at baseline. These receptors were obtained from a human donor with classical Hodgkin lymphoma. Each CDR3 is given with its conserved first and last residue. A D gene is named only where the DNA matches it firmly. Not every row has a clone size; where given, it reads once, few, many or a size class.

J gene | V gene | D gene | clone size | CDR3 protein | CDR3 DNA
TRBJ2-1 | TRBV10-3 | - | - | CAISLGLEGNEQFF | TGTGCCATCAGTCTCGGGCTAGAAGGGAATGAGCAGTTCTTC
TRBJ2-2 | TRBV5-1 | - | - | CASRNRLAGNTGELFF | TGCGCCAGCAGGAACCGTTTGGCAGGAAACACCGGGGAGCTGTTTTTT
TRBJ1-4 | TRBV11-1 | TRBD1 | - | CASSLEPGTGNEKLFF | TGTGCCAGCAGCTTAGAGCCCGGGACAGGAAATGAAAAACTGTTTTTT
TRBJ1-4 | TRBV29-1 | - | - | CSVEEGGDEKLFF | TGCAGCGTTGAAGAGGGGGGGGATGAAAAACTGTTTTTT
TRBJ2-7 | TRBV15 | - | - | CATSTRAPYEQYF | TGTGCCACCAGCACCAGGGCACCCTACGAGCAGTACTTC
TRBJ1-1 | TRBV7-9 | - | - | CASSFLRQVEAFF | TGTGCCAGCAGCTTCCTGAGGCAGGTTGAAGCTTTCTTT
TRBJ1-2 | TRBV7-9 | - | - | CASSSSTDYGYTF | TGTGCCAGCAGCTCATCGACAGACTATGGCTACACCTTC
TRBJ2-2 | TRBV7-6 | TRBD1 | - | CASSSGQSTGELFF | TGTGCCAGCAGCTCGGGACAGTCTACCGGGGAGCTGTTTTTT
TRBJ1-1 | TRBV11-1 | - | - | CASSKQGVWNTEAFF | TGTGCCAGCAGCAAACAGGGCGTGTGGAACACTGAAGCTTTCTTT
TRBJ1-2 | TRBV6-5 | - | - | CASSPNRVNYGYTF | TGTGCCAGCAGTCCTAACAGGGTCAACTATGGCTACACCTTC
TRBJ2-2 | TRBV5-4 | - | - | CASSSEGGNTGELFF | TGTGCCAGCAGCTCCGAAGGGGGGAACACCGGGGAGCTGTTTTTT
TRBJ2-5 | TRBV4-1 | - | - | CASSQGLLETQYF | TGCGCCAGCAGCCAGGGACTTTTGGAGACCCAGTACTTC
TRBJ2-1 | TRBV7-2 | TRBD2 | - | CASSVLAGDMMEQFF | TGTGCCAGCAGCGTACTAGCGGGGGACATGATGGAGCAGTTCTTC
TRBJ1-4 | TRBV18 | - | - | CASSPTREKLFF | TGTGCCAGCTCGCCCACAAGAGAAAAACTGTTTTTT
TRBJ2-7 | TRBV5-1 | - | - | CASRSEVFLSYEQYF | TGCGCCAGCAGGTCTGAAGTCTTCCTCTCCTACGAGCAGTACTTC
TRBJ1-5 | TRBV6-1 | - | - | CASSEMRVQPQHF | TGTGCCAGCAGTGAAATGAGGGTTCAGCCCCAGCATTTT
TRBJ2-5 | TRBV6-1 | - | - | CASHSLETQYF | TGTGCCAGCCATTCGTTAGAGACCCAGTACTTC
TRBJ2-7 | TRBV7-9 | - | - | CASSFLGPRYYEQYF | TGTGCCAGCAGCTTCTTGGGACCGCGGTACTACGAGCAGTACTTC
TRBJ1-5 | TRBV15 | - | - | CATDFSDVSNQPQHF | TGTGCCACGGATTTCTCGGACGTTAGCAATCAGCCCCAGCATTTT
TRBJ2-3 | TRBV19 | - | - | CASSDFGGTDTQYF | TGTGCCAGTAGTGATTTTGGGGGCACAGATACGCAGTATTTT
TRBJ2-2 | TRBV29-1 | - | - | CSVRTDKNTGELFF | TGCAGCGTTCGGACAGATAAAAACACCGGGGAGCTGTTTTTT
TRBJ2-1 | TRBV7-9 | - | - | CASTPDSYNEQFF | TGTGCCAGCACCCCTGACAGTTATAATGAGCAGTTCTTC
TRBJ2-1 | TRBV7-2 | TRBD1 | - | CASSHDRGSDEQFF | TGTGCCAGCAGCCACGACAGGGGGTCCGATGAGCAGTTCTTC
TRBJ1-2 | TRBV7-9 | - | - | CASSLALGQGLDGYTF | TGTGCCAGCAGCTTAGCGCTCGGGCAGGGGCTTGATGGCTACACCTTC
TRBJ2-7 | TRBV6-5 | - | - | CASSYWLYEQYF | TGTGCCAGCAGTTACTGGCTTTACGAGCAGTACTTC
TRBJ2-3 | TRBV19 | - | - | CASTTSSGGLTDTQYF | TGTGCCAGTACTACTTCATCTGGGGGTCTCACAGATACGCAGTATTTT
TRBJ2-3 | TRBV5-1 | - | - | CASSPPTESTDTQYF | TGCGCCAGCAGCCCGCCAACGGAATCCACAGATACGCAGTATTTT
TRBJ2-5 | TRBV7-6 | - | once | CASSLRTKKETQYF | TGTGCCAGCAGCCTAAGGACTAAAAAAGAGACCCAGTACTTC
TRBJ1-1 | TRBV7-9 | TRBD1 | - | CASSVDRGPEAFF | TGTGCCAGCAGCGTGGACAGGGGCCCTGAAGCTTTCTTT
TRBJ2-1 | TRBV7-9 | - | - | CATRTAPTFNNEQFF | TGTGCCACTCGGACAGCGCCTACTTTTAACAATGAGCAGTTCTTC
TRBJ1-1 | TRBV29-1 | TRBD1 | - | CSVRQGTEAFF | TGCAGCGTAAGACAGGGTACTGAAGCTTTCTTT
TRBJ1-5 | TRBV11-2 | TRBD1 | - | CASSSYTGASNQPQHF | TGTGCCAGCAGCTCATATACAGGGGCTTCCAATCAGCCCCAGCATTTT
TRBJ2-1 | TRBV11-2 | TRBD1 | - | CASSQEWDRGSYNEQFF | TGTGCCAGCAGCCAAGAGTGGGACAGGGGCTCCTACAATGAGCAGTTCTTC